The 9 T cell receptor beta chains in this list originate from one sample, sequenced in a study of blood T cell repertoires in COVID-19. The data were produced by immunoSEQ multiplex PCR, yet TCRdb's version contains in-frame clones alone and is incomplete. The sample lists 250,000 or so clones, more than 75% occurring once. The sequenced sample consisted of peripheral blood. The receptor set was obtained from a woman in her seventies with active or convalescent COVID-19.

Comment on this clone: This sample also contains other DNA sequences that code for the same CDR3. This chain links TRBV4-3 with TRBJ1-2; TRBD1 matches at 7 bases. V lost 0 bases and J lost 7; bases outside the gene matches: 11. The germline CDR1 and CDR2 sequences are LGHNA and YSLEER. The CDR3 covers 16 residues. The CDR3 DNA is TGCGCCAGCAGCCAAGATCGAGGTCGACAGGGAGGTGGCTACACCTTC. Protein: CASSQDRGRQGGGYTF.

The genes are TRBV4-1 and TRBJ2-5, with a weak D call TRBD2 (5 bases). V was cut by 0 bases and J by 2 bases, with 16 bases left in between. CDR1 and CDR2 from the germline V gene are MGHRA and YSYEKL. This CDR3 has 17 amino acids. The CDR3 DNA reads as TGCGCCAGCAGCCAAGAGGCCCCCGAGGGTCGACAAGAGACCCAGTACTTC. Translating it yields CASSQEAPEGRQETQYF.

V is TRBV5-1 and J is TRBJ1-1, with 7 positions matching TRBD1. CDR3 size: 14 residues. V dropped 4 bases and J dropped 2; count of bases not matched to a gene: 5. Germline assignment: CDR1 SGHRS and CDR2 YFSETQ. The chain's CDR3 is CASSRGDSNTEAFF. CDR3 DNA: TGCGCCAGCAGCAGGGGGGACAGTAACACTGAAGCTTTCTTT.

V gene TRBV2 combines with J gene TRBJ1-1, with D unclear. The CDR3 has 11 amino acids. Between the trimmed V and J ends, which lost 10 bases and 2 bases, there was a span of 8 bases. Germline assignment: CDR1 SNHLY and CDR2 FYNNEI. The DNA for the CDR3 is TGTGCCACCCGGGGTAACACTGAAGCTTTCTTT. It yields the protein CATRGNTEAFF.

V is TRBV5-1 and J is TRBJ1-1; no clear D. V shed 4 bases and J shed 11 bases, with 15 bases lying between them. The CDR3 totals 12 residues. The germline CDR1 and CDR2 sequences are SGHRS and YFSETQ. CDR3 nucleotide sequence: TGCGCCAGCAGCCATGGGGAGTCCCACGCTTTCTTT. This codes for CASSHGESHAFF.

J is TRBJ2-1 and V is TRBV7-2, with 8 bases matching TRBD2. Germline loops: CDR1 SGHTA, CDR2 FQGNSA. This CDR3 spans 15 amino acids. The V segment lost 5 bases and the J segment 6 bases; nucleotides outside the gene matches: 9. The CDR3 region is CASSLMSGLGNEQFF. The CDR3 DNA reads as TGTGCCAGCAGCCTAATGTCGGGACTAGGCAATGAGCAGTTCTTC.

In this sample, this clone turned up once. The rearrangement uses TRBV19 and TRBJ2-5; a possible D gene is TRBD1 (5 bases). V dropped 6 bases and J dropped 7 bases, with 9 bases sitting between them. CDR3 length: 11 amino acids. The germline gives CDR1 LNHDA, CDR2 SQIVND (reference sequence). This CDR3 reads CASRNTGTQYF. The CDR3 DNA sequence: TGTGCCAGTAGAAACACAGGGACCCAGTACTTC.

This clone was counted once. This sequence joins TRBV3-1 (or the pseudogene TRBV3-2) and TRBJ1-2, with 9 bases lining up with TRBD1. The V gene's germline CDR1 is LGHDT and CDR2 YNNKEL (reference sequence). This CDR3 contains 14 residues. V shed 11 bases and J 5 bases; nucleotides not matched to a gene: 12. The CDR3 region is CALRGTGIWYGYTF. In DNA form, the CDR3 reads TGTGCCCTAAGGGGGACAGGGATCTGGTATGGCTACACCTTC.

V gene TRBV10-3 combines with J gene TRBJ2-3, with TRBD2 as a possible D gene (7 bases). Germline assignment: CDR1 ENHRY and CDR2 SYGVKD. Trimming took off 3 bases at V and 1 base at J, with 11 bases between the two ends. The CDR3 sequence is 15 residues long. The CDR3 protein is CAISEGGAGTDTQYF. CDR3 nucleotide sequence: TGTGCCATCAGTGAAGGGGGGGCGGGCACAGATACGCAGTATTTT.